The sequence of this T cell receptor beta chain was determined in a study of cytomegalovirus exposure and HLA in healthy donors. Vbeta (60) and Jbeta (13) primers were used in the PCR. The repertoire was sequenced with immunoSEQ multiplex PCR; TCRdb's copy has only in-frame clones and lacks some. The data show under 200,000 clones, roughly 80% seen once. This clone came up a few times. The antigen remains undetermined. The study, taken as a whole, reports: Exclusion applied to some V segments, including TRBV6-2 and TRBV6-3, as they were indistinguishable.

CDR3 length: 16 amino acids. Germline trimming cut 7 bases from V and 7 bases from J; bases unmatched to any gene: 11. CDR1 and CDR2 from the germline V gene are SQVTM and ANQGSEA. The clonotype was recovered from a man younger than 45 in good health and CMV-seronegative. What was sequenced was PBMCs. The rearrangement uses TRBV29-1 and TRBJ2-1, with TRBD2 identical over 15 bases. CDR3 nucleotides: TGCAGCGGACGATCAGGGACTAGCGGGGGGCGGAATGAGCAGTTCTTC. Translation gives CSGRSGTSGGRNEQFF.